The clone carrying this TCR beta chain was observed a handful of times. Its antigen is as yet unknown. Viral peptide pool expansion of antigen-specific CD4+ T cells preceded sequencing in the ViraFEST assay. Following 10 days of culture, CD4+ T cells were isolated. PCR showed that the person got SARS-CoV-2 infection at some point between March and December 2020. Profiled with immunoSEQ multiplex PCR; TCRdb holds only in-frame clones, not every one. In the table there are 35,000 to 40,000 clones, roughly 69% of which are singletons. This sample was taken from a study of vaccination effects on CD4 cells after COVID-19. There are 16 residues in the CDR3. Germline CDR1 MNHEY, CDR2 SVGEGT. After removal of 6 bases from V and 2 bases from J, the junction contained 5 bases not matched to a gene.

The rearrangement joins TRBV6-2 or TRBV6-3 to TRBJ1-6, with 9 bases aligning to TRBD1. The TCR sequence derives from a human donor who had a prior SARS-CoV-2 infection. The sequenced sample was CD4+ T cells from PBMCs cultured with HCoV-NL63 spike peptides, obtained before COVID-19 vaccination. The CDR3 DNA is TGTGCCAGCAGCGACAGGGGGGCGGCCTATAATTCACCCCTCCACTTT. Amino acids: CASSDRGAAYNSPLHF.